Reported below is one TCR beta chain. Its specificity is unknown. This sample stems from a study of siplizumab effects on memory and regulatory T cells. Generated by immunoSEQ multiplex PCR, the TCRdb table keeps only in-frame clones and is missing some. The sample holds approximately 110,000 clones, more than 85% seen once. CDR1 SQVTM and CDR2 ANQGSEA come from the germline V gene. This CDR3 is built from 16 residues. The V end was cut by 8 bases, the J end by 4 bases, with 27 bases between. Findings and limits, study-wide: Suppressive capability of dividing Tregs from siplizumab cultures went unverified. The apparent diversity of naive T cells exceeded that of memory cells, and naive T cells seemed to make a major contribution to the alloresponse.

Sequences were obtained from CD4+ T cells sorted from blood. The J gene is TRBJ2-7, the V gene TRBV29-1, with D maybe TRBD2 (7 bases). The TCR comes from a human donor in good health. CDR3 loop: CSSGGREIDLRYEQYF. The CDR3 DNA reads TGCAGCTCCGGGGGGCGGGAGATAGACCTACGATACGAGCAGTACTTC.